This entry is about one T cell receptor beta chain. Per the germline V gene, CDR1 is MNHEY and CDR2 is SMNVEV (reference sequence). Germline trimming cut 5 bases from V and 8 bases from J; bases unmatched to any gene: 7. The CDR3 extends over 15 amino acids. This entry comes from a study of T cell responses to AZD1222 COVID-19 vaccine. Profiled with immunoSEQ multiplex PCR; TCRdb holds only in-frame clones, not every one. Of over 90,000 clones detected, roughly 89% appear once; the ten largest clones hold over 40%. The sequence was collected from an adult in good health. J is TRBJ1-4 and V is TRBV27; 11 bases align to TRBD1. The sequences come from peripheral blood, collected on day 0 of AZD1222 vaccination. The CDR3 reads CASSPGTGGGEKLFF. CDR3 DNA sequence: TGTGCCAGCAGTCCCGGGACAGGGGGTGGAGAAAAACTGTTTTTT.